The sequence of this TCR beta chain was determined in a study of blood T cell repertoires in COVID-19. For the study at large: Spain, Italy and the United States supplied samples that represented acute and convalescent COVID-19.

The CDR3 extends over 16 amino acids. The germline V gene has CDR1 SGHKS and CDR2 YYEKEE (reference sequence). V shed 0 bases, J shed 4 bases, and the junction held 5 bases outside the gene matches. Clones were read by immunoSEQ multiplex PCR, and TCRdb kept only the in-frame ones, dropping some. The sample has approximately 200,000 clones; approximately 85% are singletons. The receptor's source is a man in his forties who had recovered from COVID-19. Sequencing input: PBMCs or T cells enriched from blood (not recorded which). The rearrangement links TRBV5-5 to TRBJ2-5; 11 positions agree with TRBD2. CDR3 sequence reads: CASSLGGSGRVETQYF. DNA of the CDR3: TGTGCCAGCAGCTTGGGAGGTAGCGGGAGGGTAGAGACCCAGTACTTC.